Presented here are 26 T cell receptor beta chains from one specimen sequenced in a study of regulatory T cells in long-lasting Graves disease. Documented time point: newly diagnosed GD, antithyroid drugs for less than 3 months. PBMC-extracted RNA yielded the TCR library. The TCR beta library used iRepertoire HTBI primers with Arm-PCR amplification of CDR3. From the multiplex PCR reads, TCRdb called clonotypes with MiXCR, one entry per CDR3 protein. The sample has a few hundred thousand distinct CDR3 sequences, 12% seen once. In addition, the sample was reused for a study of T cells in Graves' hyperthyroidism and ophthalmopathy.

Sequencing was performed on peripheral blood mononuclear cells (PBMCs), taken at new diagnosis, from a patient treated with antithyroid drugs. These receptors came from a woman aged 18 to 35 with Graves disease.

Comments on this clonotype: A far bigger clonotype differs at one base, so this is likely a read error. This chain uses TRBV6-2 or TRBV6-3 with TRBJ2-2, with D perhaps TRBD2 (6 bases). V lost 5 bases and J lost 6, with 25 bases in between. CDR3 length equals 18 residues. The germline CDR1 and CDR2 sequences are MNHEY and SVGEGT. The CDR3 sequence: CASSEYPIPGSGAGELFF. CDR3 nucleotides: TGTGCCAGCAGTGAATATCCTATCCCAGGGTCGGGGGCCGGGGAGCTGTTTTTT.

The gene calls are TRBV7-3 and TRBJ1-1; 9 bases map to TRBD1. The length of the CDR3 is 15 residues. J was trimmed by 7 bases and V by 5 bases; bases with no gene match: 11. Germline V gene lookup returns CDR1 SGHTA and CDR2 FQGTGA. The CDR3 spells CASSRAGQGANEAFF. Here the CDR3 DNA reads TGTGCCAGCAGCCGGGCGGGACAGGGAGCTAATGAAGCTTTCTTT. Variable domain in full (rest from reference TRBV7-3 and TRBJ1-1): GAGVSQTPSNKVTEKGKYVELRCDPISGHTALYWYRQSLGQGPEFLIYFQGTGAADDSGLPNDRFFAVRPEGSVSTLKIQRTERGDSAVYLCASSRAGQGANEAFFGQGTRLTVV.

The chain combines TRBV5-5 with TRBJ2-7, with 7 nucleotides matching TRBD1. Germline CDR1 is SGHKS and CDR2 is YYEKEE (reference sequence). The CDR3 contains 14 residues. Trimming cost V 4 bases and J 6 bases; bases outside gene matches: 10. The CDR3 spells CASSRPTGKSEQYF. CDR3 DNA: TGTGCCAGCAGCCGACCGACAGGGAAAAGCGAGCAGTACTTC.

The sample holds many counts of this clonotype. The chain is built from TRBV9 and TRBJ1-1, with D unresolved. With 1 base removed from V and 1 base from J, the gap between germline ends came to 11 bases. Germline V CDR1 and CDR2: SGDLS, YYNGEE. This CDR3 comprises 15 residues. CDR3 in DNA: TGTGCCAGCAGCGTATACCTCGGAGAGAACACTGAAGCTTTCTTT. This translates into CASSVYLGENTEAFF.

This clonotype was counted ten times or more. The rearrangement joins TRBV12-3 or TRBV12-4 to TRBJ1-1; D is unresolved. V shed 7 bases and J shed 1 base, with 13 bases lying between them. CDR3 length: 14 amino acids. The CDR3 DNA follows: TGTGCCAGCATCCTCACCGCCGGGAACACTGAAGCTTTCTTT. Amino acid sequence: CASILTAGNTEAFF.

This clonotype was recorded at least ten times. This chain connects TRBV14 to TRBJ2-7; D is perhaps TRBD1 or TRBD2 (5 bases each). The V gene lost 3 bases and the J gene lost 3 bases, with 12 bases spanning the gap. The CDR3 has 14 amino acids. From germline, CDR1 is SGHDN and CDR2 FVKESK. CDR3 bases: TGTGCCAGCAGCCAGGGACCTTCATACTACGAGCAGTACTTC. Its translation is CASSQGPSYYEQYF.

This clonotype was recorded at least ten times. The V gene is TRBV27, the J gene TRBJ2-7; D not resolved. Germline-derived CDR1 and CDR2 are MNHEY and SMNVEV (reference sequence). Trimming removed 0 bases at V and 5 bases at J, with 11 bases between. There are 14 residues in the CDR3. The CDR3 spells CASSLSRGLHEQYF. CDR3 coding DNA: TGTGCCAGCAGTTTATCAAGAGGATTGCACGAGCAGTACTTC.

This clonotype was recorded at least ten times. At one end the junction does not follow the germline gene, possibly because of a read error. The chain is built from TRBV11-2 and TRBJ1-1; D is unclear. Germline CDR1 is SGHAT and CDR2 is FQNNGV. There are 15 residues in the CDR3. Here the CDR3 DNA reads TGCGCCAGCAGCTTGACTTTAGGGCAGAACACTGAAGCTTTCTTT. This gives the protein CASSLTLGQNTEAFF.

This clonotype was found many times. The chain employs TRBV28 and TRBJ2-7; tentative D call: TRBD2 (5 bases). Per the germline V gene, CDR1 is MDHEN and CDR2 is SYDVKM. The V end lost 6 bases, the J end lost 2 bases, and 8 bases lay between the germline ends. There are 12 residues in the CDR3. In DNA, the CDR3 is TGTGCCAGCAGGAGAGGGACCTACGAGCAGTACGTC. Encoded protein: CASRRGTYEQYV.

As concerns this clonotype: The junction does not match germline at one end; this may be a read error. In DNA, the CDR3 is TGCAGTGCTAGAAGACAGCCGGGACGAGTTTTC. This sequence encodes CSARRQPGRVF. The V call is TRBV20-1, the J call TRBJ2-3; D may match TRBD1 or TRBD2 (5 bases each). The CDR3 has 11 residues. CDR1 DFQATT and CDR2 SNEGSKA come from the germline V gene (reference sequence).

The rearrangement joins TRBV5-1 to TRBJ2-1; 15 bases are a match to TRBD2. The CDR3 extends over 17 amino acids. V dropped 3 bases and J dropped 4; count of bases not matched to a gene: 5. Germline CDR1 SGHRS, CDR2 YFSETQ. The DNA of the CDR3 is TGCGCCAGCAGCTGGGGACTAGCGGGGGGCCCTTACAATGAGCAGTTCTTC. Translated: CASSWGLAGGPYNEQFF.

This clonotype was counted a few times. The chain has TRBV20-1 and TRBJ1-1; D is perhaps TRBD1 (5 bases). This CDR3 has 14 amino acids. The ends were cut back, 5 bases at V and 1 base at J, with 14 bases in the middle. Per germline, CDR1 DFQATT and CDR2 SNEGSKA (reference sequence). CDR3: CSAPREGTNTEAFF. The CDR3 DNA reads TGCAGTGCTCCTCGTGAAGGGACGAACACTGAAGCTTTCTTT.

The V call is TRBV6-6, the J call TRBJ2-7, with 8 bases aligning to TRBD2. CDR3 length equals 16 residues. J was trimmed by 6 bases and V by 0 bases; bases with no gene match: 10. CDR1 is MNHNY, CDR2 SVGAGI, per germline (reference sequence). CDR3 protein: CASSYSSASGRSEQYF. The CDR3 DNA is TGTGCCAGCAGTTACTCGAGCGCGAGCGGGAGAAGCGAGCAGTACTTC.

In its sample, this clonotype was seen many times. The chain has TRBV7-8 and TRBJ1-2; no clear D gene. CDR1 SGHVS and CDR2 FQNEAQ come from the germline V gene. V was clipped by 5 bases and J by 8 bases, with 12 bases between them. The CDR3 covers 12 residues. CDR3 in amino acids: CASSPKGRGYTF. CDR3 in DNA: TGTGCCAGCAGCCCGAAGGGCAGGGGCTACACCTTC.

This chain uses TRBV7-9 with TRBJ2-3; D ambiguous. The germline V and J ends were trimmed by 2 bases and 5 bases, with 14 bases remaining between them. This CDR3 has 15 amino acids. Germline CDR1 and CDR2: SEHNR and FQNEAQ (reference sequence). Here the CDR3 reads CASSLSLNDGDTQYF. The DNA of the CDR3 is TGTGCCAGCAGCTTATCCTTAAATGATGGAGATACGCAGTATTTT. Full variable domain (outside the CDR3, taken from reference TRBV7-9 and TRBJ2-3): DTGVSQNPRHKITKRGQNVTFRCDPISEHNRLYWYRQTLGQGPEFLTYFQNEAQLEKSRLLSDRFSAERPKGSFSTLEIQRTEQGDSAMYLCASSLSLNDGDTQYFGPGTRLTVL.

This clonotype came up a few times. The V call is TRBV19, the J call TRBJ2-1; D is unresolved. From germline, CDR1 is LNHDA and CDR2 SQIVND (reference sequence). With 8 bases removed from V and 0 bases from J, the gap between germline ends came to 14 bases. The CDR3 is 15 residues long. CDR3 in DNA: TGTGCCAGTGTTCCGGGTCCCTACTCCTACAATGAGCAGTTCTTC. As protein: CASVPGPYSYNEQFF.

This clonotype came up many times. The rearrangement joins TRBV20-1 to TRBJ1-4, with TRBD1 as a possible D gene (5 bases). The CDR3 sequence is 14 residues long. Germline V lookup: CDR1 DFQATT, CDR2 SNEGSKA (reference sequence). The V gene lost 0 bases and the J gene lost 8 bases, with 13 bases spanning the gap. The CDR3 sequence is CSAREVGAREKLFF. CDR3 in DNA: TGCAGTGCTAGAGAAGTCGGGGCCCGGGAAAAACTGTTTTTT.

This clonotype appeared many times. The chain employs TRBV2 and TRBJ2-7; D may be TRBD2 (6 bases). The CDR3 has 13 residues. From germline, CDR1 is SNHLY and CDR2 FYNNEI. V lost 6 bases to trimming and J lost 5 bases, with 14 bases between them. The CDR3 here is CASRGLRGNEQYV. The CDR3 DNA follows: TGTGCCAGCAGGGGATTACGGGGGAACGAGCAGTACGTC.

The rearrangement links TRBV7-2 to TRBJ1-5; D gene ambiguous. Trimming took off 4 bases at V and 6 bases at J, with 10 bases between the two ends. Germline values: CDR1 SGHTA, CDR2 FQGNSA. There are 13 residues in the CDR3. The CDR3 DNA reads TGTGCCAGCAGCTCGGACGGGGTTCAGCCCCAGCATTTT. This encodes CASSSDGVQPQHF. Full variable domain (missing parts from reference TRBV7-2 and TRBJ1-5): GAGVSQSPSNKVTEKGKDVELRCDPISGHTALYWYRQSLGQGLEFLIYFQGNSAPDKSGLPSDRFSAERTGGSVSTLTIQRTQQEDSAVYLCASSSDGVQPQHFGDGTRLSIL.

This clonotype has a count of ten or more. The rearrangement links TRBV20-1 to TRBJ1-5; tentatively, D is TRBD1 (5 bases). The length of the CDR3 is 16 residues. Trimming cost V 0 bases and J 8 bases, with 20 bases left between them. CDR1 is DFQATT and CDR2 is SNEGSKA in the germline V gene (reference sequence). The CDR3 DNA sequence: TGCAGTGCTAGAGAAGGGGTCAGGCAGCGGAGTGAGCCCCAGCATTTT. This codes for CSAREGVRQRSEPQHF.

This clonotype was recorded at least ten times. The V and J genes are TRBV11-2 and TRBJ2-1; no definite D call. CDR1 and CDR2 (germline): SGHAT, FQNNGV. There are 13 residues in the CDR3. The V end lost 3 bases, the J end lost 5 bases, and 8 bases lay between the germline ends. CDR3 sequence (DNA): TGTGCCAGCAGCTTGGTCAGGAACAATGAGCAGTTCTTC. Protein sequence: CASSLVRNNEQFF.

The rearrangement uses TRBV4-3 and TRBJ1-1, with D hard to call. The ends were cut back, 6 bases at V and 1 base at J, with 9 bases in the middle. There are 13 residues in the CDR3. CDR1 is LGHNA, CDR2 YSLEER, per germline. The CDR3 sequence is CASSQTQNTEAFF. The CDR3 DNA sequence: TGCGCCAGCAGTCAAACACAGAACACTGAAGCTTTCTTT.

Notes on this clonotype: A read error is possible here, since a much larger clone lies one base away. The chain joins TRBV4-3 to TRBJ2-7; TRBD1 or TRBD2 may be the D gene (5 bases each). Trimming removed 7 bases at V and 2 bases at J, with 15 bases between. This CDR3 contains 14 residues. CDR1 LGHNA and CDR2 YSLEER come from the germline V gene. CDR3 loop: CASTQTGRAYEQYF. The CDR3 bases are TGCGCCAGCACCCAGACGGGGCGAGCCTACGAGCAGTACTTC.

This clonotype was recorded many times. V is TRBV6-2 or TRBV6-3 and J is TRBJ2-7; no definite D call. This CDR3 has 14 amino acids. CDR1 is MNHEY and CDR2 is SVGEGT in the germline V gene. Trimming shortened V by 2 bases and J by 0 bases, and 8 bases separated the two germline ends. CDR3 sequence reads: CASSYIGSSYEQYF. The CDR3 DNA is TGTGCCAGCAGTTACATAGGAAGCTCCTACGAGCAGTACTTC.

A single count supports this clonotype. The chain couples TRBV29-1 to TRBJ2-7, with 7 bases fitting TRBD1. The V gene's germline CDR1 is SQVTM and CDR2 ANQGSEA. CDR3 length: 15 amino acids. The V and J ends lost 6 bases and 2 bases, in that order; junction bases with no gene match: 13. CDR3 nucleotides: TGCAGCGTCCTCGAAGTGGGACAGACGACCTACGAGCAGTACTTC. Translating gives CSVLEVGQTTYEQYF.

The rearrangement joins TRBV15 to TRBJ1-6; TRBD1 aligns across 7 bases. The CDR3 length is 15 residues. V trimming: 4 bases; J trimming: 6 bases; junction bases outside the gene matches: 6. Germline V gene data show CDR1 as LNHNV and CDR2 as YYDKDF (reference sequence). CDR3 sequence reads: CATSKRQGLNSPLHF. The CDR3 DNA reads as TGTGCCACCAGCAAAAGACAGGGTCTTAATTCACCCCTCCACTTT. Full variable domain (rest looked up from reference TRBV15 and TRBJ1-6): DAMVIQNPRYQVTQFGKPVTLSCSQTLNHNVMYWYQQKSSQAPKLLFHYYDKDFNNEADTPDNFQSRRPNTSFCFLDIRSPGLGDTAMYLCATSKRQGLNSPLHFGNGTRLTVT.